This T cell receptor (beta chain) is from a study of CD8+CD57+ T cells in acquired aplastic anemia. Study overall: The DNA of sorted CD4+ and CD8+ cells averaged approximately 3.3 ug. Healthy donors averaged about 10 million reads for CD4+ cells. Study results and limitations: Common to patients and controls were roughly 30 CD8+ CDR3 sequences.

V lost 4 bases and J 7 bases, leaving 5 bases between the germline ends. Germline V lookup: CDR1 SQVTM, CDR2 ANQGSEA. The CDR3 runs to 10 residues. Remarks on this clonotype: The antigen remains unidentified.

The TCR beta profiling, which covered VDJ combination and CDR3 sequence, was carried out using genomic DNA as the template. MiXCR, run by TCRdb on the reads, gives a single entry per CDR3 protein. This sample has around 180,000 distinct CDR3 sequences, with 60% to 70% found just once. The material sequenced was sorted CD4+, CD8+, or CD8+CD57+ T cells (not recorded which) from PBMCs. This receptor was identified in a human donor in good health. V usage is TRBV29-1 and J usage is TRBJ2-1; D is ambiguous. This CDR3 is CSVGGNEQFF. The DNA of the CDR3 is TGCAGCGTTGGGGGTAATGAGCAGTTCTTC.